This TCR beta chain was recorded in a study of T cells in narcolepsy. Here immunoSEQ multiplex PCR was the method, and the copy in TCRdb shows in-frame clones only, minus some. The table has some 24,000 clones, around 85% seen once; the top ten hold 1% to 1.5%. V lost 0 bases and J lost 4; bases outside the gene matches: 4. The CDR3 is 15 amino acids. Germline assignment: CDR1 SEHNR and CDR2 FQNEAQ (reference sequence). Study results and limitations: Comparing one patient's CSF and blood CD4+ clonotypes highlighted HCRT- and TRIB2-specific autoreactive clonotypes.

This clone appeared once. Its antigen is not known. Sequenced input: CD45RA- memory CD4+ T cells from PBMCs. The gene calls are TRBV7-9 and TRBJ2-7; 9 bases map to TRBD1. The clonotype comes from a human donor with narcolepsy. The CDR3, as DNA: TGTGCCAGCAGCTTAGCAGGGACAGGGTATTACGAGCAGTACTTC. Translated, it gives CASSLAGTGYYEQYF.